This T cell receptor beta chain was found in a study of blood T cell repertoires in COVID-19. Overall study context: The study drew acute and convalescent COVID-19 samples from the United States, Italy and Spain. From T cells, B-cell-depleted T cells, or PBMCs came the material, which was cDNA or gDNA.

Original data processing: Amplification of reference gene primers was used by the study to estimate nucleated cell counts. Using immunoSEQ multiplex PCR, the repertoire was profiled, and TCRdb retains in-frame clones only, with some absent. The DNA was the basis for D and trimming; V, J and clone size are from that table. The table lists more than 150,000 clones, under 90% of them singletons. Sequencing was performed on peripheral blood. This sequence originates from a man aged 40-49 years with acute or convalescent COVID-19.

CDR3: CASSSTDRANYEQYF. The CDR3, as DNA: TGTGCCAGCAGCTCGACGGACAGAGCAAACTACGAGCAGTACTTC. The V and J genes are TRBV11-2 and TRBJ2-7; D is perhaps TRBD1 (6 bases). The germline V and J ends were trimmed by 4 bases and 3 bases, with 16 bases remaining between them. The CDR3 runs to 15 residues. Germline V gene sequence: CDR1 SGHAT, CDR2 FQNNGV.